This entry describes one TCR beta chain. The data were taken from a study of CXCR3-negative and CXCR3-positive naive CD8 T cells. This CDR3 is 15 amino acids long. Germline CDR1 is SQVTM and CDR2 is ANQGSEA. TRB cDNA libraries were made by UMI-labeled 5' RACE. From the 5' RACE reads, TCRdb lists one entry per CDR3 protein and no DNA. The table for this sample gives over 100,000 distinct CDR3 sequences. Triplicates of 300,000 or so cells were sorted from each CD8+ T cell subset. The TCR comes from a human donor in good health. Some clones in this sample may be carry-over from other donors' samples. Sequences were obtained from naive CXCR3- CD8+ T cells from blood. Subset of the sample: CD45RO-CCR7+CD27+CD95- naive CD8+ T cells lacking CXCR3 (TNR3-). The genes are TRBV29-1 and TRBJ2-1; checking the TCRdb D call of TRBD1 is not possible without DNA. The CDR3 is CSGGPTPLSGNEQFF.